Following are 18 T cell receptor beta chains from one sample sequenced in a study of control samples from healthy donors and cancer patients. TCRdb's table, derived via immunoSEQ multiplex PCR, lists solely in-frame clones and lacks some. The sample has roughly 100,000 clones; around 88% are singletons. The material sequenced was PBMCs. Source of these receptors: a man aged 55 to 70 with lung cancer.

V gene TRBV10-2 combines with J gene TRBJ2-1; tentative D call: TRBD1 (5 bases). Trimming removed 3 bases at V and 5 bases at J, with 17 bases between. The germline V gene encodes CDR1 WSHSY and CDR2 SAAADI. The CDR3 length is 16 residues. CDR3: CASSDLSGYGNNEQFF. CDR3 nucleotide sequence: TGCGCCAGCAGTGATCTATCAGGGTATGGGAACAATGAGCAGTTCTTC.

The rearrangement joins TRBV7-9 to TRBJ1-1, with 9 bases that match TRBD1. Per germline, CDR1 SEHNR and CDR2 FQNEAQ (reference sequence). The CDR3 is 13 amino acids. Unmatched junction bases numbered 1, after V lost 4 bases and J lost 4 bases. CDR3 coding DNA: TGTGCCAGCAGCTCGGACAGGGGCACTGAAGCTTTCTTT. It specifies CASSSDRGTEAFF.

This clone has just a few counts. This sequence joins TRBV11-2 and TRBJ2-7; 9 bases agree with TRBD1. The CDR3 sequence is 14 residues long. With V trimmed by 5 bases and J by 4 bases, 6 bases remained unmatched. Germline CDR1 and CDR2: SGHAT and FQNNGV. The CDR3 region has the DNA TGTGCCAGCAGCCAGGACAGGGGAAGTTACGAGCAGTACTTC. The encoded protein is CASSQDRGSYEQYF. Drawing the rest from reference TRBV11-2 and TRBJ2-7, the complete variable domain is EAGVAQSPRYKIIEKRQSVAFWCNPISGHATLYWYQQILGQGPKLLIQFQNNGVVDDSQLPKDRFSAERLKGVDSTLKIQPAKLEDSAVYLCASSQDRGSYEQYFGPGTRLTVT.

This clone has more than one count but fewer than ten. The chain combines TRBV6-6 with TRBJ1-2, with 8 bases aligning to TRBD1. Germline CDR1 reads MNHNY; CDR2 reads SVGAGI (reference sequence). The V segment lost 5 bases and the J segment 5 bases; nucleotides outside the gene matches: 16. The CDR3 loop spans 17 amino acids. The DNA of the CDR3 is TGTGCCAGCAGTCCACGAGGACAGGGCCACCAGGGGTATGGCTACACCTTC. This translates into CASSPRGQGHQGYGYTF.

As for this clone: The sample carries other DNA sequences with the same CDR3. CDR3 nucleotides: TGCGCCAGCAGCCCCGGCCGGGTATCTGGAAACACCATATATTTT. Protein product: CASSPGRVSGNTIYF. The rearrangement joins TRBV5-1 to TRBJ1-3; D remains ambiguous. V was trimmed by 4 bases and J by 1 base, leaving 12 bases between them. Per the germline V gene, CDR1 is SGHRS and CDR2 is YFSETQ. The CDR3 has 15 residues.

CDR3 residues: CAWSVGGGGETQYF. CDR3 DNA sequence: TGTGCCTGGAGTGTAGGTGGGGGGGGAGAGACCCAGTACTTC. This chain connects TRBV30 to TRBJ2-5; 7 bases fit TRBD2. Germline lookup yields CDR1 GTSNPN and CDR2 SVGIG (reference sequence). Losses at the gene ends were 0 bases for V and 4 bases for J; bases not matched to a gene: 5. The CDR3 is made up of 14 amino acids.

V is TRBV30 and J is TRBJ1-2; tentatively, D is TRBD1 (6 bases). CDR3 length: 13 residues. The V gene lost 3 bases and the J gene lost 8 bases, with 16 bases spanning the gap. The V gene's germline CDR1 is GTSNPN and CDR2 SVGIG (reference sequence). The CDR3 nucleotides are TGTGCCTGGAGCCTTAACAGGGTCCGCGGCTACACCTTC. Its protein is CAWSLNRVRGYTF.

The CDR3 DNA sequence: TGTGCCAGCAGTCGGGAGACCCAGTACTTC. Translation gives CASSRETQYF. The genes are TRBV6-5 and TRBJ2-5; D is undetermined. The V gene lost 5 bases and the J gene lost 5 bases, with 3 bases spanning the gap. The germline gives CDR1 MNHEY, CDR2 SVGAGI. This CDR3 spans 10 amino acids.

The chain uses TRBV6-6 and TRBJ1-3, with a possible D match to TRBD1 (6 bases). This CDR3 is built from 14 residues. The germline V gene encodes CDR1 MNHNY and CDR2 SVGAGI (reference sequence). V gave up 6 bases and J gave up 1 base, with 10 bases separating them. The CDR3 nucleotides are TGTGCCAGCAGAGAAGGGGGGTCTGGAAACACCATATATTTT. The encoded protein is CASREGGSGNTIYF.

This chain uses TRBV9 with TRBJ1-5; D remains unclear. From germline, CDR1 is SGDLS and CDR2 YYNGEE. V was clipped by 0 bases and J by 3 bases, with 16 bases between them. The CDR3 covers 17 residues. The CDR3 protein is CASSVGGMGENNQPQHF. CDR3 nucleotide sequence: TGTGCCAGCAGCGTAGGCGGTATGGGTGAAAACAATCAGCCCCAGCATTTT.

The chain combines TRBV29-1 with TRBJ1-2; no clear D gene. The germline V and J ends were trimmed by 6 bases and 4 bases, with 15 bases remaining between them. Germline V gene data show CDR1 as SQVTM and CDR2 as ANQGSEA. CDR3 length: 13 residues. CDR3 residues: CSVLNELGYGYTF. The CDR3 coding sequence is TGCAGCGTCCTGAATGAGTTAGGCTATGGCTACACCTTC.

This clone has a single count. This chain joins TRBV6-5 and TRBJ2-7; D call uncertain. The germline V gene has CDR1 MNHEY and CDR2 SVGAGI. With 6 bases removed from V and 4 bases from J, the gap between germline ends came to 19 bases. The CDR3 spans 15 residues. The CDR3 spells CASRDPGRRAYEQYV. CDR3 in DNA: TGTGCCAGCAGGGACCCGGGCAGAAGGGCATACGAGCAGTACGTC.

The rearrangement links TRBV10-2 to TRBJ1-1, with 7 bases aligning to TRBD1. Looked up from germline, CDR1 is WSHSY and CDR2 is SAAADI. V dropped 3 bases and J dropped 11; count of bases not matched to a gene: 9. The CDR3 extends over 13 amino acids. This CDR3 reads CASSDPTGAQAFF. In DNA, the CDR3 is TGCGCCAGCAGTGACCCTACAGGGGCGCAGGCTTTCTTT.

This rearrangement joins TRBV5-1 to TRBJ1-1; D is undetermined. The CDR3 totals 16 residues. V lost 3 bases, J lost 7 bases, and 22 bases lay in between. Germline V gene sequence: CDR1 SGHRS, CDR2 YFSETQ. CDR3 nucleotide sequence: TGCGCCAGCAGCTCACAACCGCCGGGAGTCGGGGTTGAAGCTTTCTTT. It encodes CASSSQPPGVGVEAFF. The whole variable domain, filled in from reference TRBV5-1 and TRBJ1-1, reads KAGVTQTPRYLIKTRGQQVTLSCSPISGHRSVSWYQQTPGQGLQFLFEYFSETQRNKGNFPGRFSGRQFSNSRSEMNVSTLELGDSALYLCASSSQPPGVGVEAFFGQGTRLTVV.

The rearrangement joins TRBV7-3 to TRBJ1-1, with D perhaps TRBD1 (6 bases). The CDR3 is made up of 15 amino acids. Germline V gives CDR1 SGHTA, CDR2 FQGTGA. Deletions cut 1 base from V and 1 base from J, with 10 bases between. CDR3 sequence (DNA): TGTGCCAGCAGCTTAATGGGGGCAGGGAACACTGAAGCTTTCTTT. It is translated as CASSLMGAGNTEAFF.

The chain recombines TRBV24-1 with TRBJ2-3; D is undetermined. Germline V gene lookup returns CDR1 KGHDR and CDR2 SFDVKD. This CDR3 contains 15 residues. V lost 3 bases to trimming and J lost 4 bases, with 13 bases between them. The CDR3 sequence is CATSDIKSRPDTQYF. CDR3 in DNA: TGTGCCACCAGTGATATCAAGTCGCGGCCAGATACGCAGTATTTT.

The J gene is TRBJ2-7, the V gene TRBV6-6, with unresolved D. The germline CDR1 and CDR2 sequences are MNHNY and SVGAGI (reference sequence). Trimming shortened V by 6 bases and J by 7 bases, and 10 bases separated the two germline ends. The CDR3 is made up of 11 amino acids. CDR3 sequence reads: CASRAHQEQYV. The CDR3 bases are TGTGCCAGCAGGGCCCACCAAGAGCAGTACGTC.

The chain couples TRBV30 to TRBJ2-2; 8 positions match TRBD2. The CDR3 covers 14 residues. The V gene's germline CDR1 is GTSNPN and CDR2 SVGIG (reference sequence). V lost 1 base to trimming and J lost 6 bases; unmatched junction nucleotides: 4. The CDR3, as DNA: TGTGCCTGGAGTGGGACTAGCTCCCCCGGGGAGCTGTTTTTT. Its translation: CAWSGTSSPGELFF.